This T cell receptor beta chain appears in the sequencing data of a study of blood T cell repertoires in COVID-19. About the research overall: Acute-phase and convalescent COVID-19 samples originated in the United States, Italy and Spain. The analysed material was cDNA or gDNA that came from T cells, B-cell-depleted T cells, or PBMCs.

The sample holds a few counts of this clone. In the source study's methods: By means of reference gene primer amplification, nucleated cell counts were estimated. Method: immunoSEQ multiplex PCR; TCRdb's copy keeps in-frame clones and lacks some. V, J and clone size are taken as reported in that table, and D and trimming were inferred from the DNA itself. Among around 70,000 clones listed, roughly 84% were seen once. CDR1 is SNHLY, CDR2 FYNNEI, per germline. There are 15 residues in the CDR3. Trimming cost V 1 base and J 4 bases, with 11 bases left between them. Sequencing used peripheral blood. The source of this sequence is a woman of 80 years or more with active or convalescent COVID-19. V is TRBV2 and J is TRBJ1-3; perhaps TRBD1 as D (5 bases). The CDR3: CASSEGRDSGNTIYF. CDR3 DNA sequence: TGTGCCAGCAGTGAAGGCAGGGATTCCGGAAACACCATATATTTT.